Each of the 32 T cell receptor beta chains below was sequenced from the same sample in a study of metastatic and nonmetastatic thyroid tumors. TCRdb used MiXCR to call clones anew from the PCR reads. The sample holds tens of thousands of clones; around a fifth are singletons and the top ten take about 7.8%. Every patient was untreated before thyroid surgery. The specimen sequenced was blood. These TCRs come from a female donor with papillary thyroid cancer or a benign thyroid nodule (not recorded which). Some clones in this sample may be carry-over from other donors' samples.

V usage is TRBV30 and J usage is TRBJ2-2; TRBD1 is a possible D gene (6 bases). The germline V gene has CDR1 GTSNPN and CDR2 SVGIG (reference sequence). This CDR3 contains 15 residues. Deletions cut 2 bases from V and 1 base from J, with 11 bases between. The CDR3 spells CAWSLYRVNTGELFF. DNA of the CDR3: TGTGCCTGGAGTCTCTACAGGGTGAACACCGGGGAGCTGTTTTTT.

This clone came up many times. This chain joins TRBV19 and TRBJ2-7, with D perhaps TRBD2 (5 bases). Germline V gene sequence: CDR1 LNHDA, CDR2 SQIVND (reference sequence). V was pared by 7 bases and J by 9 bases, with 19 bases between. The CDR3 spans 13 residues. The CDR3 reads CASNLIKGSGQYF. The CDR3 DNA is TGTGCCAGTAACCTAATTAAGGGAAGCGGGCAGTACTTC.

The chain is built from TRBV7-6 and TRBJ2-7, with TRBD1 matching 7 bases. V gave up 0 bases and J gave up 2 bases; unmatched junction bases: 4. The CDR3 totals 15 residues. Germline loops: CDR1 SGHVS, CDR2 FNYEAQ. The CDR3 protein is CASSLAGGAAYEQYF. CDR3 coding DNA: TGTGCCAGCAGCTTAGCAGGGGGCGCGGCCTACGAGCAGTACTTC.

In this sample, this clone turned up many times. The chain combines TRBV6-1 with TRBJ2-5; tentative D call: TRBD2 (7 bases). The CDR3 has 13 residues. The germline V gene encodes CDR1 MNHNS and CDR2 SASEGT. Trimming cost V 6 bases and J 2 bases, with 10 bases left between them. CDR3 loop: CASRRGPQETQYF. The CDR3 region has the DNA TGTGCCAGCAGGCGGGGGCCTCAAGAGACCCAGTACTTC.

The rearrangement joins TRBV6-2 or TRBV6-3 to TRBJ2-7; TRBD1 is a possible D gene (5 bases). V lost 5 bases to trimming and J lost 6 bases, with 14 bases between them. CDR3 size: 13 residues. Germline V gene data show CDR1 as MNHEY and CDR2 as SVGEGT. As DNA, the CDR3 is TGTGCCAGCAGTCACCATACAGGTTCCGAGCAGTACTTC. Amino acid sequence: CASSHHTGSEQYF.

The chain uses TRBV27 and TRBJ1-1, with TRBD1 as a possible D gene (5 bases). The CDR3 has 15 residues. V dropped 5 bases and J dropped 4 bases, with 17 bases sitting between them. Germline V CDR1 and CDR2: MNHEY, SMNVEV (reference sequence). CDR3 bases: TGTGCCAGCAGTATAAACAGGTGGGGAGGCACTGAAGCTTTCTTT. Protein: CASSINRWGGTEAFF.

In this sample, this clone turned up many times. The junction differs from germline at one of its ends, possibly a read error. In the same sample, other DNA sequences code for this CDR3. The chain is built from TRBV6-2 or TRBV6-3 and TRBJ2-2; 8 bases align to TRBD2. Germline CDR1 and CDR2: MNHEY and SVGEGT. The length of the CDR3 is 17 residues. CDR3 in amino acids: CASSYSFSGISTGELFF. The DNA of the CDR3 is TGTGCTAGCAGTTACAGCTTTAGCGGGATTTCCACCGGGGAGCTGTTTTTT.

CDR3 sequence (DNA): TGTGCCAGCAGCCAAGAATTGGGGGGCGGACTAGCGGGAGCTCGCTACGAGCAGTACTTC. Protein: CASSQELGGGLAGARYEQYF. V and J are TRBV4-2 and TRBJ2-7, with 13 bases identical to TRBD2. V trimming: 0 bases; J trimming: 3 bases; junction bases outside the gene matches: 14. Germline CDR1 reads LGHNA; CDR2 reads YNFKEQ. The CDR3 is 20 amino acids.

The V gene is TRBV6-1, the J gene TRBJ2-3; 7 bases line up with TRBD1. J lost 3 bases, V lost 2 bases, and 8 bases had no gene match. This CDR3 is built from 16 residues. CDR1 is MNHNS and CDR2 is SASEGT in the germline V gene. The CDR3 DNA follows: TGTGCCAGCAGTGAACAGAACAGGGGACGAACAGATACGCAGTATTTT. Its protein product is CASSEQNRGRTDTQYF.

This clone was picked up many times. This sequence joins TRBV5-1 and TRBJ2-1; 9 positions agree with TRBD1. The CDR3 extends over 15 amino acids. The trim removed 3 bases at V and 8 bases at J, leaving 9 bases unmatched. CDR1 and CDR2 from the germline V gene are SGHRS and YFSETQ. The CDR3: CASSYSGTGFDEQFF. In DNA form, the CDR3 reads TGCGCCAGCAGCTACTCCGGGACAGGGTTCGATGAGCAGTTCTTC.

This clone was picked up many times. This rearrangement joins TRBV27 to TRBJ1-2; the D gene is possibly TRBD1 (6 bases). With 5 bases removed from V and 1 base from J, the gap between germline ends came to 11 bases. Germline lookup yields CDR1 MNHEY and CDR2 SMNVEV (reference sequence). The CDR3 extends over 14 amino acids. CDR3 loop: CASSRGRFNYGYTF. CDR3 sequence (DNA): TGTGCCAGCAGTCGGGGGCGCTTTAACTATGGCTACACCTTC.

This clone was observed a single time. One end of the junction does not line up with germline, which may come from a read error. The chain carries TRBV7-6 and TRBJ1-3; tentative D call: TRBD1 (6 bases). CDR1 SGHVS and CDR2 FNYEAQ come from the germline V gene. There are 14 residues in the CDR3. CDR3 in amino acids: CASSFRTESSLLGF. As DNA, the CDR3 is TGTGCCAGCAGCTTCCGGACAGAAAGCTCTTTGTTGGGTTTT.

In its sample, this clone is medium-sized (0.01 to 0.1%). The V and J genes are TRBV2 and TRBJ2-3, with D uncertain. CDR1 and CDR2 (germline): SNHLY, FYNNEI. Between the trimmed V and J ends, which lost 6 bases and 6 bases, there was a span of 4 bases. The CDR3 extends over 10 amino acids. The DNA of the CDR3 is TGTGCCAGCAGCGCGGATACGCAGTATTTT. As protein: CASSADTQYF. Full variable domain (rest looked up from reference TRBV2 and TRBJ2-3): EPEVTQTPSHQVTQMGQEVILRCVPISNHLYFYWYRQILGQKVEFLVSFYNNEISEKSEIFDDQFSVERPDGSNFTLKIRSTKLEDSAMYFCASSADTQYFGPGTRLTVL.

V is TRBV30 and J is TRBJ1-3; possibly TRBD1 for D (5 bases). Trimming shortened V by 2 bases and J by 0 bases, and 14 bases separated the two germline ends. This CDR3 spans 16 amino acids. Germline V gene lookup returns CDR1 GTSNPN and CDR2 SVGIG (reference sequence). The CDR3 is CAWSTRDGNSGNTIYF. The CDR3 nucleotides are TGTGCCTGGAGTACCCGGGACGGCAACTCTGGAAACACCATATATTTT. Full variable domain (rest looked up from reference TRBV30 and TRBJ1-3): SQTIHQWPATLVQPVGSPLSLECTVEGTSNPNLYWYRQAAGRGLQLLFYSVGIGQISSEVPQNLSASRPQDRQFILSSKKLLLSDSGFYLCAWSTRDGNSGNTIYFGEGSWLTVV.

This clone was picked up many times. The rearrangement links TRBV5-1 to TRBJ1-2; D call uncertain. The CDR3 consists of 13 residues. Germline loops: CDR1 SGHRS, CDR2 YFSETQ. Trimming removed 0 bases at V and 2 bases at J, with 5 bases between. CDR3 region: CASSLEINYGYTF. Written as DNA, the CDR3 is TGCGCCAGCAGCTTGGAGATAAACTATGGCTACACCTTC.

The sample holds a few counts of this clone. Written as DNA, the CDR3 is TGTGCCAGCAGACCGAGTACTAGAGCCAACGAGCAGTACTTC. Protein product: CASRPSTRANEQYF. The chain carries TRBV12-3 or TRBV12-4 and TRBJ2-7; D is possibly TRBD2 (5 bases). The CDR3 consists of 14 residues. V lost 6 bases and J lost 5, with 17 bases in between.

The rearrangement joins TRBV18 to TRBJ2-3; 9 bases are shared with TRBD2. The germline V gene has CDR1 KGHSH and CDR2 LQKENI. This CDR3 region has 16 residues. Losses at the gene ends were 3 bases for V and 5 bases for J; bases not matched to a gene: 9. The CDR3 sequence is CASSPTLAGVGDTQYF. For the CDR3, the DNA is TGTGCCAGCTCACCGACATTAGCGGGAGTAGGAGATACGCAGTATTTT. The full variable domain, with the rest looked up from reference TRBV18 and TRBJ2-3, is NAGVMQNPRHLVRRRGQEARLRCSPMKGHSHVYWYRQLPEEGLKFMVYLQKENIIDESGMPKERFSAEFPKEGPSILRIQQVVRGDSAAYFCASSPTLAGVGDTQYFGPGTRLTVL.

Many counts were recorded for this clone. The V and J genes are TRBV5-4 and TRBJ2-5; 9 nucleotides line up with TRBD1. The CDR3 has 16 residues. J lost 5 bases, V lost 4 bases, and 12 bases had no gene match. In germline, CDR1 is SGHNT, CDR2 YYREEE (reference sequence). Written as DNA, the CDR3 is TGTGCCAGCAGCCCCCTGGGACAGGGTTTTGGGGAGACCCAGTACTTC. It specifies CASSPLGQGFGETQYF. Drawing the rest from reference TRBV5-4 and TRBJ2-5, the complete variable domain is ETGVTQSPTHLIKTRGQQVTLRCSSQSGHNTVSWYQQALGQGPQFIFQYYREEENGRGNFPPRFSGLQFPNYSSELNVNALELDDSALYLCASSPLGQGFGETQYFGPGTRLLVL.

The chain has TRBV20-1 and TRBJ1-2; a weak D match, TRBD1 (6 bases). V lost 0 bases and J lost 4, with 15 bases in between. Germline V gene data show CDR1 as DFQATT and CDR2 as SNEGSKA (reference sequence). The CDR3 sequence is 15 residues long. The CDR3 DNA reads as TGCAGTGCTAGAGATCCGGTACAGGGACGCTATGGCTACACCTTC. Its translation is CSARDPVQGRYGYTF.

The chain is built from TRBV14 and TRBJ1-2; D might be TRBD1 (5 bases). CDR3 length equals 15 residues. Deletions cut 1 base from V and 2 bases from J, with 11 bases between. Germline CDR1 is SGHDN and CDR2 is FVKESK. CDR3 sequence: CASSQGGLRNYGYTF. Here the CDR3 DNA reads TGTGCCAGCAGCCAAGGGGGCCTGAGGAACTATGGCTACACCTTC.

The sample holds many counts of this clone. The chain couples TRBV9 to TRBJ2-1, with 8 bases fitting TRBD2. Trimming at V came to 3 bases and at J to 7 bases, leaving 9 bases not matched to a gene. The germline CDR1 and CDR2 sequences are SGDLS and YYNGEE. This CDR3 has 15 amino acids. In DNA, the CDR3 is TGTGCCAGCAGCGAAAGCGGGAGTATTTTTAATGAGCAGTTCTTC. Translated: CASSESGSIFNEQFF.

This clone has ten or more counts. The CDR3 region is CASRGLAGGDDNEQFF. Written as DNA, the CDR3 is TGTGCCAGCAGAGGACTAGCGGGAGGGGACGACAATGAGCAGTTCTTC. This chain joins TRBV6-1 and TRBJ2-1; 15 bases line up with TRBD2. In germline, CDR1 is MNHNS, CDR2 SASEGT. The length of the CDR3 is 16 residues. V lost 6 bases and J lost 5; bases outside the gene matches: 5.

The gene calls are TRBV7-2 and TRBJ2-7; the D gene could be TRBD1 or TRBD2 (5 bases each). CDR1 and CDR2 from the germline V gene are SGHTA and FQGNSA. V was pared by 5 bases and J by 1 base, with 15 bases between. CDR3 size: 15 residues. The CDR3 is CASSDTGTRSYEQYF. CDR3 in DNA: TGTGCCAGCAGCGACACCGGGACCCGGTCCTACGAGCAGTACTTC.

The CDR3 nucleotides are TGTGCCAGCAGTCTTGCGGGGGGCCTGACCCTAAGCACAGATACGCAGTATTTT. It translates to CASSLAGGLTLSTDTQYF. The rearrangement links TRBV12-3 or TRBV12-4 to TRBJ2-3, with TRBD2 matching over 8 bases. There are 18 residues in the CDR3. The V segment lost 5 bases and the J segment 0 bases; nucleotides outside the gene matches: 13.

This clone was detected many times. CDR3 bases: TGCGCCAGCAGCTTGATGGGTAAGGGCTACGAGCAGTACTTC. Its translation is CASSLMGKGYEQYF. V gene TRBV5-1 combines with J gene TRBJ2-7; no clear D. V lost 1 base, J lost 3 bases, and 11 bases lay in between. The germline gives CDR1 SGHRS, CDR2 YFSETQ. The CDR3 length is 14 residues.

This clone was seen once. No conserved phenylalanine or tryptophan is present at the end of the CDR3, so a read error is the likely explanation. No DNA is shown, since the ends of the CDR3 on it are uncertain; the CDR3 is the one TCRdb lists. The V and J genes are TRBV13 and TRBJ2-3; the D call in the table, TRBD1, was not verified against the DNA. The CDR3 numbers 17 amino acids, ends counted. Germline CDR1 is PRHDT and CDR2 is FYEKMQ (reference sequence). The CDR3 loop reads CASSYKEGTGHTDTHNH.

In this sample, this clone turned up a few times. The gene calls are TRBV25-1 and TRBJ2-1; maybe TRBD1 (6 bases). V lost 8 bases and J lost 1, with 15 bases in between. In germline, CDR1 is MGHDK, CDR2 SYGVNS. This CDR3 contains 15 residues. The DNA of the CDR3 is TGTGCCAGCGGGGGCCTTATTGCTTCCTACAATGAGCAGTTCTTC. This encodes CASGGLIASYNEQFF.

The chain carries TRBV6-2 or TRBV6-3 and TRBJ1-1, with unresolved D. The CDR3 is made up of 14 amino acids. Germline CDR1 is MNHEY and CDR2 is SVGEGT. Trimming left V 0 bases short and J 1 base short, with 6 bases between. CDR3 in amino acids: CASSYSNRNTEAFF. CDR3 DNA: TGTGCCAGCAGTTACTCGAACAGGAACACTGAAGCTTTCTTT.

In its sample, this clone was seen many times. V is TRBV28 and J is TRBJ2-3; D is unresolved. CDR1 is MDHEN, CDR2 SYDVKM, per germline. The CDR3 is made up of 11 amino acids. V gave up 6 bases and J gave up 7 bases, with 8 bases separating them. In nucleotides, the CDR3 is TGTGCCAGCAGGAACTTGCATACGCAGTATTTT. Translation: CASRNLHTQYF.

This chain connects TRBV11-2 to TRBJ2-7; D not resolved. Trimming left V 0 bases short and J 6 bases short, with 9 bases between. The CDR3 extends over 13 amino acids. Germline CDR1 and CDR2: SGHAT and FQNNGV. In DNA form, the CDR3 reads TGTGCCAGCAGCTTAGACCGGCGGCGCGAGCAGTACTTC. Translating gives CASSLDRRREQYF.

This clone was counted a few times. The V call is TRBV6-1, the J call TRBJ2-2; D is tentatively TRBD1 or TRBD2 (5 bases each). Trimming removed 6 bases from V and 4 bases from J, with 12 bases in between. Germline CDR1 reads MNHNS; CDR2 reads SASEGT. The length of the CDR3 is 14 residues. In DNA form, the CDR3 reads TGTGCCAGCAGGGGGGAGCGGTCCACCGGGGAGCTGTTTTTT. The encoded protein is CASRGERSTGELFF.

This clone appeared many times. V and J are TRBV12-5 and TRBJ2-5; perhaps TRBD1 as D (5 bases). Germline values: CDR1 LGHNT, CDR2 FRNRAP. V lost 0 bases and J 4 bases, leaving 12 bases between the germline ends. The CDR3 length is 15 residues. In nucleotides, the CDR3 is TGTGCTAGTGGTTTGGTACAGGCATGGGGAGAGACCCAGTACTTC. Translation: CASGLVQAWGETQYF.